This entry describes one T cell receptor beta chain. The antigen is not known. This specimen belongs to a study of T cell repertoires in cytomegalovirus infection. Overall study: Both CMV infection and a matching HLA type were indicated by public TCR beta signatures.

Study results and caveats: HLA-C-restricted CMV-specific TCR beta clonotypes were dominant in the ex vivo response.

TCRdb re-derived calls from the reads in MiXCR, one entry per CDR3 protein. The sample consists of about 220,000 distinct CDR3 sequences, around 40% of them appearing once. V lost 2 bases to trimming and J lost 1 base, with 11 bases between them. Per germline, CDR1 ENHRY and CDR2 SYGVKD. This CDR3 has 15 residues. This TCR came from a human donor in good health (CMV status not recorded). Some clones in this sample may be carry-over from other donors' samples. The sequencing here drew on CD8+ T cells from cultured PBMCs, taken from culture after CMV antigen stimulation. The chain couples TRBV10-3 to TRBJ1-1; D gene ambiguous. This CDR3 reads CAISEPDRPNTEAFF. The CDR3 DNA sequence: TGTGCCATCAGTGAGCCTGATAGACCGAACACTGAAGCTTTCTTT.